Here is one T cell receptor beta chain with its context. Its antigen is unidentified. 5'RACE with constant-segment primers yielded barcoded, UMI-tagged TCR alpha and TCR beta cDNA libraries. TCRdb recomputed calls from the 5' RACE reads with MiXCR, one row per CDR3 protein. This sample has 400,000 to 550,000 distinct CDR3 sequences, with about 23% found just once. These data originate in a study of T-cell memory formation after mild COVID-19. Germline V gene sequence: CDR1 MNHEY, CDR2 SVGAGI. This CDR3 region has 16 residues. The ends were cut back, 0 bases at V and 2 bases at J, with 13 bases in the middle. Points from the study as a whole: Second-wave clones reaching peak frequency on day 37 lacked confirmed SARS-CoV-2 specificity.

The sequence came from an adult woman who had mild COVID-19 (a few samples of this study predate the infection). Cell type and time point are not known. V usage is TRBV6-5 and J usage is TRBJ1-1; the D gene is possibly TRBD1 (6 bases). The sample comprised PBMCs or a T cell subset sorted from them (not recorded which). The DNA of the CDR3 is TGTGCCAGCAGTTACTCGAAAGAGGGGGATAACACTGAAGCTTTCTTT. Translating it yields CASSYSKEGDNTEAFF.